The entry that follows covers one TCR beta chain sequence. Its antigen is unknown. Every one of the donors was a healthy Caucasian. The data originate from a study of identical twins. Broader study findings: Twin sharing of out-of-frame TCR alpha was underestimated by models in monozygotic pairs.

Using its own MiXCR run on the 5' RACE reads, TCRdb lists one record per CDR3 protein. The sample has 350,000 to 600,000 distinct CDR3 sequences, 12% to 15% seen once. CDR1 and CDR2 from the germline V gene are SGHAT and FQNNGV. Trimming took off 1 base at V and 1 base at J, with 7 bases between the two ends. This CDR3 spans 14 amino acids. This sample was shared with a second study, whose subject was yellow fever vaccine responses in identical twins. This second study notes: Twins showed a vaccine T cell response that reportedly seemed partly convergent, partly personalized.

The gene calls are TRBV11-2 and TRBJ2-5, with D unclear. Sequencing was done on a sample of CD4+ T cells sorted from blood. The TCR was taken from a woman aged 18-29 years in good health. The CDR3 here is CASSLGVTQETQYF. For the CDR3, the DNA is TGTGCCAGCAGCTTAGGTGTAACCCAAGAGACCCAGTACTTC.